This passage covers 30 T cell receptor beta chains from one sample sequenced in a study of memory CD4+ T cells and cytomegalovirus serostatus. This table comes from immunoSEQ multiplex PCR, and its TCRdb copy is limited to in-frame clones, with some not included. The sample yields tens of thousands of clones, about 81% seen once. Single viable CD3+CD4+CD8-CD45RO+ cells were sorted as the memory CD4+ T cells. Sequenced material: memory CD4+ T cells from blood. All receptors come from an adult in good health and CMV-seronegative.

This clone was counted once. V is TRBV7-5 and J is TRBJ2-3; TRBD1, the D gene given by the table, was not confirmed from the DNA. TRBV7-5 is given as a pseudogene. This CDR3 contains 21 residues. CDR3 residues: CARSLASPGTGSRRGTDTQYF. The DNA for the CDR3 is TGTGCCAGAAGCTTAGCAAGTCCGGGGACAGGGTCGAGAAGGGGCACAGATACGCAGTATTTT.

About this clone itself: The DNA is left out, because the CDR3 cannot be placed on it with certainty; the CDR3 is given as TCRdb lists it. The chain employs TRBV21-1 and TRBJ2-5. TRBV21-1 corresponds to a pseudogene. The CDR3 adds up to 19 amino acids, both ends counted. CDR3 region: CASSLQPSVGAGNQETQYF.

V and J are TRBV7-2 and TRBJ1-2; D is unresolved. Trimming pared 5 bases from V and 6 bases from J, leaving 16 bases between. CDR1 SGHTA and CDR2 FQGNSA come from the germline V gene. The CDR3 is made up of 14 amino acids. The chain's CDR3 is CASSPTAPRDGYTF. The CDR3 DNA reads as TGTGCCAGCAGCCCGACGGCGCCCCGGGATGGCTACACCTTC.

This clone has more than one count but fewer than ten. The V call is TRBV10-1, the J call TRBJ2-7, with D tentatively TRBD1 (6 bases). Germline loops: CDR1 WNHNN, CDR2 SYGVQD (reference sequence). The CDR3 runs 19 residues. The ends were cut back, 6 bases at V and 3 bases at J, with 30 bases in the middle. CDR3 DNA sequence: TGCGCCAGCAGCAAACCCGCAGACCTAAGGGGGTTAACTTTCTACGAGCAGTACTTC. Translated, it gives CASSKPADLRGLTFYEQYF.

The chain has TRBV6-1 and TRBJ1-6; D gene unclear. Trimming removed 3 bases at V and 7 bases at J, with 7 bases between. Per germline, CDR1 MNHNS and CDR2 SASEGT. This CDR3 has 13 amino acids. The CDR3 region has the DNA TGTGCCAGCAGTGATACGGGGAATTCACCCCTCCACTTT. Translated, it gives CASSDTGNSPLHF.

This chain links TRBV5-1 with TRBJ2-5, with 9 bases matching TRBD1. This CDR3 contains 15 residues. Germline V gives CDR1 SGHRS, CDR2 YFSETQ. V lost 8 bases and J lost 2; bases outside the gene matches: 10. The CDR3 protein is CASLAGTGFQETQYF. For the CDR3, the DNA is TGCGCCAGTCTTGCCGGGACAGGGTTTCAAGAGACCCAGTACTTC. Full variable domain (remainder filled in from reference TRBV5-1 and TRBJ2-5): KAGVTQTPRYLIKTRGQQVTLSCSPISGHRSVSWYQQTPGQGLQFLFEYFSETQRNKGNFPGRFSGRQFSNSRSEMNVSTLELGDSALYLCASLAGTGFQETQYFGPGTRLLVL.

The rearrangement uses TRBV5-6 and TRBJ2-7; 9 bases agree with TRBD1. J lost 4 bases, V lost 7 bases, and 6 bases had no gene match. In germline, CDR1 is SGHDT, CDR2 YYEEEE. The CDR3 is 13 amino acids. The CDR3 bases are TGTGCCAGCGGGGGACAGGGCCTTTACGAGCAGTACTTC. This gives the protein CASGGQGLYEQYF.

The chain couples TRBV4-2 to TRBJ2-6; D is ambiguous. Germline CDR1 LGHNA, CDR2 YNFKEQ. Deletions cut 1 base from V and 1 base from J, with 8 bases between. CDR3 length: 16 residues. The CDR3 nucleotides are TGTGCCAGCAGCCAAGCCCGAGCGTCTGGGGCCAACGTCCTGACTTTC. It encodes CASSQARASGANVLTF.

This clone appeared once. The chain links TRBV11-2 to TRBJ1-2; 7 nucleotides match TRBD1. Germline lookup yields CDR1 SGHAT and CDR2 FQNNGV. The CDR3 extends over 15 amino acids. Losses at the gene ends were 3 bases for V and 1 base for J; bases not matched to a gene: 5. CDR3 residues: CASSLRSGGNYGYTF. The CDR3 region has the DNA TGTGCCAGCAGCTTGCGATCAGGGGGTAACTATGGCTACACCTTC.

J is TRBJ2-5 and V is TRBV7-2; the D is unclear. Per the germline V gene, CDR1 is SGHTA and CDR2 is FQGNSA. Trimming shortened V by 0 bases and J by 3 bases, and 8 bases separated the two germline ends. This CDR3 has 14 amino acids. Here the CDR3 DNA reads TGTGCCAGCAGCTTAGCGTTCAGTAAAGAGACCCAGTACTTC. Protein sequence: CASSLAFSKETQYF.

J is TRBJ1-1 and V is TRBV18; 8 bases map to TRBD1. The V segment lost 0 bases and the J segment 1 base; nucleotides outside the gene matches: 1. The CDR3 sequence is 15 residues long. Germline CDR1 and CDR2: KGHSH and LQKENI. The CDR3 nucleotides are TGTGCCAGCTCACCACCCGGGACAGGGAACACTGAAGCTTTCTTT. Translation: CASSPPGTGNTEAFF.

The chain links TRBV30 to TRBJ2-5; D gene uncertain. CDR1 is GTSNPN and CDR2 is SVGIG in the germline V gene (reference sequence). Trimming left V 3 bases short and J 2 bases short, with 13 bases between. This CDR3 contains 14 residues. CDR3 sequence: CAWRGGREQETQYF. CDR3 DNA sequence: TGTGCCTGGAGGGGTGGGCGAGAGCAAGAGACCCAGTACTTC.

V gene TRBV10-3 combines with J gene TRBJ2-1, with TRBD2 identical over 12 bases. CDR1 is ENHRY and CDR2 is SYGVKD in the germline V gene. V was clipped by 10 bases and J by 8 bases; unmatched bases: 12. CDR3 length: 15 residues. DNA for the CDR3: TGTGCCACCCACCCGACTAGCGGGGGCTTGCATGAGCAGTTCTTC. Translated: CATHPTSGGLHEQFF.

V and J are TRBV5-6 and TRBJ2-7; D remains unclear. CDR3 length: 13 amino acids. The V gene lost 5 bases and the J gene lost 3 bases, with 12 bases spanning the gap. In germline, CDR1 is SGHDT, CDR2 YYEEEE. The CDR3 protein is CASSHGPLYEQYF. As DNA, the CDR3 is TGTGCCAGCAGTCACGGGCCCCTCTACGAGCAGTACTTC. Combining the CDR3 with reference TRBV5-6 and TRBJ2-7 gives the whole variable domain DAGVTQSPTHLIKTRGQQVTLRCSPKSGHDTVSWYQQALGQGPQFIFQYYEEEERQRGNFPDRFSGHQFPNYSSELNVNALLLGDSALYLCASSHGPLYEQYFGPGTRLTVT.

The chain carries TRBV7-3 and TRBJ1-1, with 7 bases identical to TRBD1. V lost 4 bases to trimming and J lost 1 base; unmatched junction nucleotides: 3. This CDR3 is 14 amino acids long. CDR1 is SGHTA and CDR2 is FQGTGA in the germline V gene. CDR3 region: CASSSQGGNTEAFF. In DNA form, the CDR3 reads TGTGCCAGCAGCTCCCAGGGGGGGAACACTGAAGCTTTCTTT.

J is TRBJ2-2 and V is TRBV7-8, with 9 bases lining up with TRBD1. This CDR3 spans 15 amino acids. CDR1 SGHVS and CDR2 FQNEAQ come from the germline V gene. The V and J ends lost 3 bases and 4 bases, in that order; junction bases with no gene match: 3. The CDR3 spells CASSFYRGPTGELFF. The CDR3 bases are TGTGCCAGCAGCTTTTACAGGGGGCCCACCGGGGAGCTGTTTTTT.

In this sample, this clone turned up a few times. The rearrangement links TRBV30 to TRBJ1-6; D ambiguous. CDR3 length: 13 residues. Trimming left V 3 bases short and J 5 bases short, with 8 bases between. The germline V gene has CDR1 GTSNPN and CDR2 SVGIG (reference sequence). CDR3 region: CAWRSVNNSPLHF. CDR3 coding DNA: TGTGCCTGGAGGTCGGTAAATAATTCACCCCTCCACTTT.

The chain is built from TRBV18 and TRBJ2-3; no clear D gene. Trimming left V 3 bases short and J 0 bases short, with 7 bases between. In germline, CDR1 is KGHSH, CDR2 LQKENI. The length of the CDR3 is 14 residues. CDR3 DNA sequence: TGTGCCAGCTCACCGAGCGCTAGCACAGATACGCAGTATTTT. It is translated as CASSPSASTDTQYF.

The V and J genes are TRBV19 and TRBJ1-1; D may be TRBD1 (5 bases). Trimming pared 4 bases from V and 7 bases from J, leaving 10 bases between. The CDR3 extends over 12 amino acids. The germline V gene has CDR1 LNHDA and CDR2 SQIVND (reference sequence). The CDR3 is CASSSRDGEAFF. In DNA, the CDR3 is TGTGCCAGTAGTAGCCGGGACGGTGAAGCTTTCTTT.

This chain uses TRBV5-1 with TRBJ2-7; D remains unclear. Looked up from germline, CDR1 is SGHRS and CDR2 is YFSETQ. Trimming shortened V by 0 bases and J by 2 bases, and 15 bases separated the two germline ends. The length of the CDR3 is 16 residues. CDR3 sequence: CASSLDPLPSAYEQYF. CDR3 sequence (DNA): TGCGCCAGCAGCTTGGATCCTCTTCCATCCGCCTACGAGCAGTACTTC.

V and J are TRBV5-1 and TRBJ1-2; TRBD1 aligns across 7 bases. CDR3 length: 15 amino acids. With 4 bases clipped from V and 3 bases from J, the junction kept 9 bases outside the gene matches. Looked up from germline, CDR1 is SGHRS and CDR2 is YFSETQ. DNA of the CDR3: TGCGCCAGCAGCGTTTCGACCGGGACAGACTATGGCTACACCTTC. It yields the protein CASSVSTGTDYGYTF.

CDR3 loop: CASSPRTRYGYTF. The DNA of the CDR3 is TGTGCCAGCAGTCCAAGGACCCGCTATGGCTACACCTTC. This chain connects TRBV6-6 to TRBJ1-2; no firm D call. V was clipped by 5 bases and J by 4 bases, with 11 bases between them. This CDR3 contains 13 residues. Germline lookup yields CDR1 MNHNY and CDR2 SVGAGI (reference sequence).

This clone appeared a few times. The rearrangement uses TRBV5-6 and TRBJ1-6; D is undetermined. CDR1 is SGHDT and CDR2 is YYEEEE in the germline V gene. Trimming stripped 2 bases from V and 0 bases from J, with 3 bases between. There are 14 residues in the CDR3. DNA of the CDR3: TGTGCCAGCAGCTTACCCTCCTATAATTCACCCCTCCACTTT. Protein sequence: CASSLPSYNSPLHF.

This chain's CDR3 is CSAGWTEAFF. The CDR3 DNA is TGCAGTGCTGGGTGGACTGAAGCTTTCTTT. The rearrangement uses TRBV20-1 and TRBJ1-1; no definite D call. Germline CDR1 is DFQATT and CDR2 is SNEGSKA (reference sequence). Trimming shortened V by 5 bases and J by 5 bases, and 6 bases separated the two germline ends. This CDR3 region has 10 residues.

The genes are TRBV5-1 and TRBJ2-7; 8 nucleotides agree with TRBD1. Germline trimming cut 4 bases from V and 5 bases from J; bases unmatched to any gene: 5. Germline-derived CDR1 and CDR2 are SGHRS and YFSETQ. The CDR3 is 13 residues long. Here the CDR3 reads CASSTGGFNEQYF. As DNA, the CDR3 is TGCGCCAGCAGCACAGGGGGTTTCAACGAGCAGTACTTC.

This rearrangement joins TRBV29-1 to TRBJ1-4; D is unresolved. CDR1 and CDR2 from the germline V gene are SQVTM and ANQGSEA. This CDR3 region has 11 residues. Deletions cut 7 bases from V and 5 bases from J, with 8 bases between. The CDR3 spells CSGTANEKLFF. Here the CDR3 DNA reads TGCAGCGGGACGGCAAATGAAAAACTGTTTTTT.

The chain couples TRBV28 to TRBJ1-4, with unresolved D. The CDR3 length is 14 residues. The germline V gene has CDR1 MDHEN and CDR2 SYDVKM. Trimming took 4 bases from V and 8 from J, leaving 14 bases between them. The CDR3 here is CASSSTILKEKLFF. DNA for the CDR3: TGTGCCAGCAGTTCGACAATTCTAAAGGAAAAACTGTTTTTT.

This rearrangement joins TRBV6-6 to TRBJ1-1; D is unresolved. CDR1 MNHNY and CDR2 SVGAGI come from the germline V gene (reference sequence). This CDR3 is 15 amino acids long. Deletions cut 6 bases from V and 3 bases from J, with 17 bases between. CDR3 in amino acids: CASSSQRTRDTEAFF. The CDR3 DNA reads TGTGCCAGCAGCTCCCAAAGGACTAGAGACACTGAAGCTTTCTTT.

This clone was counted between two and nine times. The V gene is TRBV5-1, the J gene TRBJ1-1, with unresolved D. This CDR3 comprises 15 residues. V was clipped by 0 bases and J by 0 bases, with 9 bases between them. Germline loops: CDR1 SGHRS, CDR2 YFSETQ. The CDR3 sequence is CASSLEADMNTEAFF. In nucleotides, the CDR3 is TGCGCCAGCAGCTTGGAGGCTGATATGAACACTGAAGCTTTCTTT.

The chain recombines TRBV19 with TRBJ2-1; the match to TRBD2 covers 7 bases. Germline loops: CDR1 LNHDA, CDR2 SQIVND (reference sequence). CDR3 size: 16 residues. The junction had 11 bases not matched to a gene; V was cut back by 1 base and J by 8 bases. CDR3: CASSIVARRGVHEQFF. The CDR3 nucleotides read TGTGCCAGTAGTATAGTTGCTCGACGGGGGGTTCATGAGCAGTTCTTC.